This TCR beta chain was captured in a study of shared clonotypes between healthy human individuals. Generated by immunoSEQ multiplex PCR, the TCRdb table keeps only in-frame clones and is missing some. Of some 300,000 clones in the sample, around 70% were seen once. The ends were cut back, 4 bases at V and 8 bases at J, with 14 bases in the middle. CDR3 length: 13 amino acids. Germline CDR1 is LNHDA and CDR2 is SQIVND (reference sequence). The V call is TRBV19, the J call TRBJ1-2; no clear D gene. The sequenced sample consisted of memory CD4+ T cells sorted from blood. Described subset: CD45RA-negative fraction. The TCR originated in a man younger than 40 in good health. As DNA, the CDR3 is TGTGCCAGTAGTACCCAGGATCTTGTGGGCTACACCTTC. Its protein is CASSTQDLVGYTF.